This is a list of T cell receptor beta chains from one sample in a study of blood T cell repertoires in COVID-19. The repertoire was sequenced with immunoSEQ multiplex PCR; TCRdb's copy has only in-frame clones and lacks some. The data hold some 99,000 clones, with roughly 84% observed a single time. The specimen was peripheral blood. These receptors were obtained from a woman in her sixties or seventies in a cohort sampled during active or convalescent COVID-19. Each CDR3 is given with its conserved first and last residue. A D gene is named only where the DNA matches it firmly. The listing skips clone size in some rows; elsewhere it reads once, few, many or a size class.

>TRBJ2-2|.|TRBV11-2|.
TGTGCCAGCATCCGGAGCCCCGGGGAGCTGTTTTTT
CASIRSPGELFF
>TRBJ2-7|few|TRBV5-1|.
TGCGCCAGCAGCTTACCCAGGGGCAACGAGCAGTACTTC
CASSLPRGNEQYF
>TRBJ1-3|.|TRBV4-1|.
TGCGCCAGCAGCCAAGAGGGCAGGAACACCATATATTTT
CASSQEGRNTIYF
>TRBJ1-1|.|TRBV19|.
TGTGCCAGTACCCAGGGAGGTCTACTGAACACTGAAGCTTTCTTT
CASTQGGLLNTEAFF
>TRBJ1-2|.|TRBV12-2|.
TGTGCAAGTCGCTTAGGACAAGGGGGCGCCTATGGCTACACCTTC
CASRLGQGGAYGYTF
>TRBJ1-2|.|TRBV18|TRBD1
TGTGCCAGCTCACCCCGACAGGGAAGCTATGGCTACACCTTC
CASSPRQGSYGYTF
>TRBJ2-3|.|TRBV5-4|TRBD1
TGTGCCAGCAGTCCGACAGGGACCACAGATACGCAGTATTTT
CASSPTGTTDTQYF
>TRBJ2-5|.|TRBV27|.
TGTGCCAGCAGGCGATTAACAGGGATACCAGAGACCCAGTACTTC
CASRRLTGIPETQYF
>TRBJ2-3|.|TRBV5-4|TRBD2
TGTGCCAGCAGCCCCGGGCTAGCGGGGTTCACAGATACGCAGTATTTT
CASSPGLAGFTDTQYF
>TRBJ2-3|.|TRBV14|TRBD1
TGTGCCAGCAGCCAGCGGACAGGGACGTTAGATACGCAGTATTTT
CASSQRTGTLDTQYF
>TRBJ1-4|.|TRBV30|TRBD1
TGTGCCTGGAGCGCCCCGGGACAGGGGTTGGAAAAACTGTTTTTT
CAWSAPGQGLEKLFF
>TRBJ2-7|.|TRBV5-1|.
TGCGCCAGCAGCTTTACGGCTGGGCCCTACGAGCAGTACTTC
CASSFTAGPYEQYF
>TRBJ1-4|.|TRBV19|.
TGTGCCAGTAGTCCCAACAGGGTAGAGAGTGAAAAACTGTTTTTT
CASSPNRVESEKLFF
>TRBJ2-7|.|TRBV3-1/TRBV3-2|TRBD2
TGTGCCAGCAGCCCGACTAGCGGGTATTACGAGCAGTACTTC
CASSPTSGYYEQYF
>TRBJ1-6|.|TRBV11-2|TRBD1
TGTGCCAGCAGCGCGACAGGGGGATCCTATAATTCACCCCTCCACTTT
CASSATGGSYNSPLHF
>TRBJ2-2|.|TRBV11-1|.
TGTGCCAGCAGCTTCCCCGGGAAGGCCGGGGAGCTGTTTTTT
CASSFPGKAGELFF